Shown below are 11 T cell receptor beta chains from a single sample sequenced in a study of beta chain features in type 1 diabetes. The antigens of these receptors remain unknown. Study findings and constraints: TCRB CDR3s were moderately but significantly shorter in Type 1 diabetes patients in all four CD4+ subsets.

Sequenced material consisted of expressed TCRB transcripts (all of the isolated RNA was reverse transcribed). Profiling relied on immunoSEQ multiplex PCR, and the TCRdb table lists in-frame clones only, not all of them. This sample has about 280,000 clones, with around 16% found just once. The sample taken for sequencing was naive CD4+ T cells from blood. The receptor set was obtained from a man younger than 30 with type 1 diabetes.

The V call is TRBV6-5, the J call TRBJ2-5; D is undetermined. With 8 bases removed from V and 2 bases from J, the gap between germline ends came to 9 bases. Germline V lookup: CDR1 MNHEY, CDR2 SVGAGI. This CDR3 contains 12 residues. In DNA form, the CDR3 reads TGTGCCAGCCGCAGGCCTCAAGAGACCCAGTACTTC. Translating it yields CASRRPQETQYF.

CDR3 in amino acids: CASSRKTSADTQYF. The DNA of the CDR3 is TGTGCCAGCAGCCGGAAGACTAGCGCAGATACGCAGTATTTT. The rearrangement links TRBV7-2 to TRBJ2-3, with TRBD2 identical over 8 bases. The CDR3 runs 14 residues. Losses at the gene ends were 5 bases for V and 4 bases for J; bases not matched to a gene: 5. Germline CDR1 reads SGHTA; CDR2 reads FQGNSA.

The chain couples TRBV27 to TRBJ1-5; 7 nucleotides line up with TRBD1. This CDR3 has 13 residues. After removal of 8 bases from V and 4 bases from J, the junction contained 5 bases not matched to a gene. CDR1 is MNHEY, CDR2 SMNVEV, per germline (reference sequence). The CDR3 loop reads CASSPRGNQPQHF. The CDR3 region has the DNA TGTGCCAGCTCCCCCAGGGGGAATCAGCCCCAGCATTTT.

The rearrangement joins TRBV28 to TRBJ1-5; D gene ambiguous. The CDR3 is 12 residues long. The germline gives CDR1 MDHEN, CDR2 SYDVKM. Trimming removed 6 bases at V and 6 bases at J, with 9 bases between. The CDR3 coding sequence is TGTGCCAGCAGCGAGGGTGGTCAGCCCCAGCATTTT. Translation gives CASSEGGQPQHF.

The rearrangement uses TRBV7-8 and TRBJ1-5; D is possibly TRBD1 (6 bases). V was pared by 8 bases and J by 2 bases, with 13 bases between. The CDR3 has 14 amino acids. The germline V gene encodes CDR1 SGHVS and CDR2 FQNEAQ. In DNA form, the CDR3 reads TGTGCCAGCGCCGTTACAGGGCGCAATCAGCCCCAGCATTTT. Protein: CASAVTGRNQPQHF.

The J gene is TRBJ1-5, the V gene TRBV30; the D gene is possibly TRBD1 (5 bases). Trimming shortened V by 5 bases and J by 0 bases, and 8 bases separated the two germline ends. From germline, CDR1 is GTSNPN and CDR2 SVGIG (reference sequence). The CDR3 totals 13 residues. The CDR3: CAWGDYSNQPQHF. For the CDR3, the DNA is TGTGCCTGGGGGGACTATAGCAATCAGCCCCAGCATTTT. Complete variable domain (other parts from reference TRBV30 and TRBJ1-5): SQTIHQWPATLVQPVGSPLSLECTVEGTSNPNLYWYRQAAGRGLQLLFYSVGIGQISSEVPQNLSASRPQDRQFILSSKKLLLSDSGFYLCAWGDYSNQPQHFGDGTRLSIL.

This clone was counted a few times. The chain employs TRBV9 and TRBJ1-1; no clear D gene. The CDR3 covers 14 residues. CDR1 and CDR2 from the germline V gene are SGDLS and YYNGEE. V gave up 4 bases and J gave up 5 bases, with 15 bases separating them. The CDR3 coding sequence is TGTGCCAGCAGCCCAACACCGCTGTGGACTGAAGCTTTCTTT. The encoded protein is CASSPTPLWTEAFF.

This sequence joins TRBV13 and TRBJ1-2, with D perhaps matching TRBD1 (5 bases). The V end lost 4 bases, the J end lost 4 bases, and 16 bases lay between the germline ends. The germline gives CDR1 PRHDT, CDR2 FYEKMQ (reference sequence). The CDR3 is 15 residues long. In DNA, the CDR3 is TGTGCCAGCAGCTGGAGCGGGGGATCTAGCTATGGCTACACCTTC. It codes for CASSWSGGSSYGYTF.

The chain carries TRBV6-6 and TRBJ1-6; D call uncertain. V dropped 6 bases and J dropped 6 bases, with 9 bases sitting between them. In germline, CDR1 is MNHNY, CDR2 SVGAGI (reference sequence). This CDR3 spans 13 amino acids. The CDR3 DNA sequence: TGTGCCAGCAGCCAACACAGTAATTCACCCCTCCACTTT. It translates to CASSQHSNSPLHF.

In this sample, this clone turned up a few times. The chain is built from TRBV5-1 and TRBJ2-7; 7 nucleotides align to TRBD2. Germline assignment: CDR1 SGHRS and CDR2 YFSETQ. V lost 5 bases, J lost 1 base, and 9 bases stayed unmatched. The CDR3 is 15 amino acids. The chain's CDR3 is CASRVGSGRSYEQYF. The CDR3 DNA follows: TGCGCCAGCAGAGTGGGTAGCGGGCGATCCTACGAGCAGTACTTC.

This clone was detected only a few times. J is TRBJ2-1 and V is TRBV7-2; 11 bases fit TRBD2. Germline values: CDR1 SGHTA, CDR2 FQGNSA. The trim removed 8 bases at V and 7 bases at J, leaving 13 bases unmatched. CDR3 length equals 16 residues. The CDR3 DNA follows: TGTGCCAGCCGGGCTAGCGGGGGGCCCGGTTGGAATGAGCAGTTCTTC. This codes for CASRASGGPGWNEQFF.